The T cell receptor beta chain described here comes from a study of cytomegalovirus exposure and HLA in healthy donors. V lost 3 bases and J lost 4; bases outside the gene matches: 8. Germline values: CDR1 SNHLY, CDR2 FYNNEI. The CDR3 sequence is 16 residues long. As to this clone: Its target is not known.

A multiplex PCR was run with 60 Vbeta primers and 13 Jbeta primers. Assay used: immunoSEQ multiplex PCR; TCRdb lists only in-frame clones, some missing. The sample lists roughly 97,000 clones, around 80% seen once, with approximately 2% in the top ten. Study conclusions and caveats: Later work showed greater clonal expansion in HLA-associated TCR beta chains than in equally common others.

This TCR was sampled from a woman between 40 and 50 years old in good health and CMV-seronegative. Sequenced input: PBMCs. The J gene is TRBJ2-1, the V gene TRBV2; 8 bases fit TRBD1. CDR3 in DNA: TGTGCCAGCAGTGACCCGACGGGACAGGAATACAATGAGCAGTTCTTC. This gives the protein CASSDPTGQEYNEQFF. Variable domain in full (rest from reference TRBV2 and TRBJ2-1): EPEVTQTPSHQVTQMGQEVILRCVPISNHLYFYWYRQILGQKVEFLVSFYNNEISEKSEIFDDQFSVERPDGSNFTLKIRSTKLEDSAMYFCASSDPTGQEYNEQFFGPGTRLTVL.